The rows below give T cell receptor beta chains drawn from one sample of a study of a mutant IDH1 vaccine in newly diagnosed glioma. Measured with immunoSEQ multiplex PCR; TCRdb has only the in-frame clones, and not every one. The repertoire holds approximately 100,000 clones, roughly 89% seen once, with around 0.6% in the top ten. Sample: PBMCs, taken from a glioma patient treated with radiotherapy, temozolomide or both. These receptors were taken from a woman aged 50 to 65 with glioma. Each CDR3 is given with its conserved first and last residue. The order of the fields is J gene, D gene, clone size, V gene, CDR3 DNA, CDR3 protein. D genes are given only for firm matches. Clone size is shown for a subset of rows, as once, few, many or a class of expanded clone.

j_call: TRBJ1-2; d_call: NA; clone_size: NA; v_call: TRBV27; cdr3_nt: TGTGCCAGCAGTCCCTTACAGGGTGAACTCAACTATGGCTACACCTTC; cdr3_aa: CASSPLQGELNYGYTF
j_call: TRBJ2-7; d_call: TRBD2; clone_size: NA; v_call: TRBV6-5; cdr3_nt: TGTGCCAGCAGACCAAGCGGGAGGGCCTCCTACGAGCAGTACTTC; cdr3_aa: CASRPSGRASYEQYF
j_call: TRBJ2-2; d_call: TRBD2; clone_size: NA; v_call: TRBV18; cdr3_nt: TGTGCCAGCTCACCTTATCAGGGACTAGCGTTCAACACCGGGGAGCTGTTTTTT; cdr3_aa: CASSPYQGLAFNTGELFF
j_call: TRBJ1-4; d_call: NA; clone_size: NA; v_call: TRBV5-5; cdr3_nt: TGTGCCAGCAGCTTGGGGCCGGGTGAAAAACTGTTTTTT; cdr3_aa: CASSLGPGEKLFF
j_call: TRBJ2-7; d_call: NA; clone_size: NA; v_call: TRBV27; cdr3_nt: TGTGCCAGCAGTTCTCGGAGGAACCGGGCCCTGGGGGAGCAGTACTTC; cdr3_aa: CASSSRRNRALGEQYF
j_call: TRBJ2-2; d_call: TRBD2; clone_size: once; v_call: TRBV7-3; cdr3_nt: TGTGCCAGCAGCCCTTCACTAGCGGGAGCGAACGGGGAGCTGTTTTTT; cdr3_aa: CASSPSLAGANGELFF
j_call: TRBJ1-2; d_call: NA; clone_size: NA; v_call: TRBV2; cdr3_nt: TGTGCCAGCAGTGAAGAGGTGGGGGCCGGACTTTTTAACTATGGCTACACCTTC; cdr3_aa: CASSEEVGAGLFNYGYTF
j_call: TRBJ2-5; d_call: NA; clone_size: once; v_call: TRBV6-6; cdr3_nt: TGTGCCAGCAGTGACACAGGCTGGTGGGAGACCCAGTACTTC; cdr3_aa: CASSDTGWWETQYF
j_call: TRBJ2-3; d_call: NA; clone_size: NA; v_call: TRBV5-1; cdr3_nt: TGCGCCAGCAGCTTGGCGGTAGATACGCAGTATTTT; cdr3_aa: CASSLAVDTQYF
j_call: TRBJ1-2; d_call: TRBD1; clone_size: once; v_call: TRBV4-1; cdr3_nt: TGCGCCAGCAGCCAGGCAGGGACAGGAATTATAAACTATGGCTACACCTTC; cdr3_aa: CASSQAGTGIINYGYTF
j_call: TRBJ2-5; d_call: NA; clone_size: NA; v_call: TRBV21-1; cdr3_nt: TGTGCCAGCGGGGGGCGAGGAGAGACCCAGTACTTC; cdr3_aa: CASGGRGETQYF
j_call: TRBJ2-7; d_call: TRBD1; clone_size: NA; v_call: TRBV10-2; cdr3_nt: TGCGCCAGCAGTGAGACTGGGCAGGGGGCCGAGCAGTACTTC; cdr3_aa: CASSETGQGAEQYF
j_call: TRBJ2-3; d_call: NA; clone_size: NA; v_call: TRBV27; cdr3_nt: TGTGCCAGCAGTTTGGACGTAGCTAGCACAGATACGCAGTATTTT; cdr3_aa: CASSLDVASTDTQYF
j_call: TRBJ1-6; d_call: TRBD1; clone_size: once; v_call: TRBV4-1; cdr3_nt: TGCGCCAGCAGCCAAGTTGAGACAGGGGCTAGTTCACCCCTCCACTTT; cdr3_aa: CASSQVETGASSPLHF
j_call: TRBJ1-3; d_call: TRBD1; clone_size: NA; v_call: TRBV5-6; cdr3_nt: TGTGCCAGCAGCTTGGGTCCAGGGGGGCTCTCTGGAAACACCATATATTTT; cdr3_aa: CASSLGPGGLSGNTIYF
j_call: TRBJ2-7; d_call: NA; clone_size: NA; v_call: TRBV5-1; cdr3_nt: TGCGCCAGCAGCTTGGCCCAGGGCAACGAGCAGTACTTC; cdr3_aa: CASSLAQGNEQYF
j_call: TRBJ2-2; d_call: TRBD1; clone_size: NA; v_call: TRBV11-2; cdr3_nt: TGTGCCAGCAGCTTAAGGCGAGGGGGCAGGACCGGGGAGCTGTTTTTT; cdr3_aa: CASSLRRGGRTGELFF
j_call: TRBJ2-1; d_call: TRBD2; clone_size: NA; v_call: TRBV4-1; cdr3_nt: TGCGCCAGCAGCCAAGCCGAGACTAGCGATGAGCAGTTCTTC; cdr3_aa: CASSQAETSDEQFF
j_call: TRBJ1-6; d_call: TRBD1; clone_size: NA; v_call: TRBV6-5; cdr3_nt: TGTGCCAGCAGTTACCTACCGCGACAGGGAAATTCACCCCTCCACTTT; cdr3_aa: CASSYLPRQGNSPLHF
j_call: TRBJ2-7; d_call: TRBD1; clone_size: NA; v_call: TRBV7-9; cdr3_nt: TGTGCCAGCAGCTTAAGACCGGGACAGGGAAACGCCTACGAGCAGTACTTC; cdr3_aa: CASSLRPGQGNAYEQYF
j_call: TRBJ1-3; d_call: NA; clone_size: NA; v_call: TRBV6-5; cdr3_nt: TGTGCCAGCAGACAGACAGCTTTCTCTGGAAACACCATATATTTT; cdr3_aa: CASRQTAFSGNTIYF
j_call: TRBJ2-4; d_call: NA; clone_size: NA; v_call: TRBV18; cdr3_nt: TGTGCCAGCTCACCTAGAGAAGGGGGAGACATTCAGTACTTC; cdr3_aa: CASSPREGGDIQYF
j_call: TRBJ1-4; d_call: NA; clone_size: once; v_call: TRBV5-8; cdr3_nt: TGTGCCAGCAGGACACAGGGCGGGAATGAAAAACTGTTTTTT; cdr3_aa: CASRTQGGNEKLFF
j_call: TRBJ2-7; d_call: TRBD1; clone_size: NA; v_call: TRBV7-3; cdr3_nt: TGTGCCAGCAGCTTGGGGACAGGGCCCTACGAGCAGTACTTC; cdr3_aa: CASSLGTGPYEQYF
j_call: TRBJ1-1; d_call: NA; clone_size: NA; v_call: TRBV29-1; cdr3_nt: TGCAGCGTTGAGAGGGGGGGCACTGAAGCTTTCTTT; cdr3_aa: CSVERGGTEAFF
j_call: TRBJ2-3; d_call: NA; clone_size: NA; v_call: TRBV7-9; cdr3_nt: TGTGCCAGCAGCTTAGGTGGCTTTTATAGCACAGATACGCAGTATTTT; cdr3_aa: CASSLGGFYSTDTQYF
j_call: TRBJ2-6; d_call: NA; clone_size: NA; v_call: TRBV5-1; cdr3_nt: TGCGCCAGCAGCTTAACCGGGACGACAACTGGGGCCAACGTCCTGACTTTC; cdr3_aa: CASSLTGTTTGANVLTF
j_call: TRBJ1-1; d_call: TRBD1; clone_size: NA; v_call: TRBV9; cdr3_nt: TGTGCCAGCAGCGTAGGGGGACAGTCCTCCGAAGCTTTCTTT; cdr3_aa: CASSVGGQSSEAFF
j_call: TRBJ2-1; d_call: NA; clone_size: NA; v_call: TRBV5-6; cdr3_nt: TGTGCCAGCAGCTTTGGTGGGGGCTCCTACAATGAGCAGTTCTTC; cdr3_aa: CASSFGGGSYNEQFF
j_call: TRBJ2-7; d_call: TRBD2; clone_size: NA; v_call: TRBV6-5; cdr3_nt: TGTGCCAGCAGTTACTCGCGAGCGGGAGATAGCGAGCAGTACTTC; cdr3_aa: CASSYSRAGDSEQYF
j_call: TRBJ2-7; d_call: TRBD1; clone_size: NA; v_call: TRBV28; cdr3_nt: TGTGCCAGCGGGCCTACAGGGGGCTTCTACGAGCAGTACTTC; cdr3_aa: CASGPTGGFYEQYF
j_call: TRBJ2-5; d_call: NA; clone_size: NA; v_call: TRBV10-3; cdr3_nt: TGTGCCATCAGGACTGGCCAAGAGACCCAGTACTTC; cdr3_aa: CAIRTGQETQYF
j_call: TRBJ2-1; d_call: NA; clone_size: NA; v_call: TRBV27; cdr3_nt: TGTGCCAGCAGTTTTAGCGGCGATGAGCAGTTCTTC; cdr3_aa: CASSFSGDEQFF
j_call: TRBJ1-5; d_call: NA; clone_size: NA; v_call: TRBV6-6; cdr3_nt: TGTGCCAGCAGTTATGCCGGTGATGGGCAGCCCCAGCATTTT; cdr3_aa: CASSYAGDGQPQHF
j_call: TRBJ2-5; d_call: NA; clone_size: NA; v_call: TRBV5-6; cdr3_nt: TGTGCCAGCAGCCAAGCTACCGGGCCCGAGACCCAGTACTTC; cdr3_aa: CASSQATGPETQYF
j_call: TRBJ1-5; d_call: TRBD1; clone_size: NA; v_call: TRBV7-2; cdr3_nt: TGTGCCAGCAGCTTAGGGGGACAGGGGCGTCAGCCCCAGCATTTT; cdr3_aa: CASSLGGQGRQPQHF
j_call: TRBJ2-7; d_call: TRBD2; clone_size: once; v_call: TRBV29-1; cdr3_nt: TGCAGCGCCGCGAGCGGGAGTTACGAGCAGTACTTC; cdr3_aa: CSAASGSYEQYF
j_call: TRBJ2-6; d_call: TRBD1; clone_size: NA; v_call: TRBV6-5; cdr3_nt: TGTGCCAGCAGTATACAGGGGGCTGGGGCCAACGTCCTGACTTTC; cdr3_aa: CASSIQGAGANVLTF
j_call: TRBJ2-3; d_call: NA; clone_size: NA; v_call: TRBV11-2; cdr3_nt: TGTGCCAGCAGCTTAAGCAGCGATCATCATACGCAGTATTTT; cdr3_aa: CASSLSSDHHTQYF
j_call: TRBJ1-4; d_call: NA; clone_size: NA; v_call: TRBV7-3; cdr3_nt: TGTGCCAGCAGCTTAACGGGTTCAACTAATGAAAAACTGTTTTTT; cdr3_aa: CASSLTGSTNEKLFF
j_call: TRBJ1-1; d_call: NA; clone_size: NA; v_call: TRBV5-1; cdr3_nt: TGCGCCAGCAGCTTCTCGGTGAACACTGAAGCTTTCTTT; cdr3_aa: CASSFSVNTEAFF
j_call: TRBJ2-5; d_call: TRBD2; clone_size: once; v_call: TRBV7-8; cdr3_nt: TGTGCCAGCAGCTCCTCCCGACTAGCGGGAGGGTGGGAGCAGTACTTC; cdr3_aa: CASSSSRLAGGWEQYF
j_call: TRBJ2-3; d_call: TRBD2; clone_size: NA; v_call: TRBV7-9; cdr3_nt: TGTGCCAGCAGCTTAGCTGCGGGAGGTTGGACAGATACGCAGTATTTT; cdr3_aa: CASSLAAGGWTDTQYF
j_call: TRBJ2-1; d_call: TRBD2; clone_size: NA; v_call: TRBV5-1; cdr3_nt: TGCGCCAGCAGAGGACTAGCGGCCTACAATGAGCAGTTCTTC; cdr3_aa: CASRGLAAYNEQFF
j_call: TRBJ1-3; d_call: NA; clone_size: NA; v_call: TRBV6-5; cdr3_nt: TGTGCCAGCAGTCCTCAGACATTTTCTGGAAACACCATATATTTT; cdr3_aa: CASSPQTFSGNTIYF
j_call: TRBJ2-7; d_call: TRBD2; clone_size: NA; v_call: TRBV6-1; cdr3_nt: TGTGCCAGCAGTGAGGGGCTAGCGGCGCGGTACGAGCAGTACTTC; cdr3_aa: CASSEGLAARYEQYF
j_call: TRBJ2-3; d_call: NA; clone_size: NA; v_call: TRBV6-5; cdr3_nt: TGTGCCAGCAGTTATTCCCTACAAGGCCCAGATACGCAGTATTTT; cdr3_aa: CASSYSLQGPDTQYF
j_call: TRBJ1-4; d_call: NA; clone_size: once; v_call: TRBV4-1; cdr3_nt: TGCGCCAGCAGCCAAGAGGGTGGGGCTACTAATGAAAAACTGTTTTTT; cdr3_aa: CASSQEGGATNEKLFF
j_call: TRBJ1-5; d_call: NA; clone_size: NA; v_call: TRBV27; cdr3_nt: TGTGCCAGCAGTTTCGACGTCAATCAGCCCCAGCATTTT; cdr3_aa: CASSFDVNQPQHF
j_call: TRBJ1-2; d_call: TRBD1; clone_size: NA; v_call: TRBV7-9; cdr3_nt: TGTGCCAGCAGCGCACAGGGGGAGATCTATGGCTACACCTTC; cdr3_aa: CASSAQGEIYGYTF
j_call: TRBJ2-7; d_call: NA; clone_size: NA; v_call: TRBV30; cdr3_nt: TGTGCCTGGAGCTTACAGGGCTACGAGCAGTACTTC; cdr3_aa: CAWSLQGYEQYF
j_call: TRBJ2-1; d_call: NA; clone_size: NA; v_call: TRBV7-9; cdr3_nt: TGTGCCAGCACCTCCGGGACAATCTTTAAAGAGCAGTTCTTC; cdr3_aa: CASTSGTIFKEQFF
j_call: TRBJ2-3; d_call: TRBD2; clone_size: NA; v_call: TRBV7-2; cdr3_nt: TGTGCCAGCAGCTTGCGGGCGGGAGCGATTTTGGGTACGCAGTATTTT; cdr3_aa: CASSLRAGAILGTQYF
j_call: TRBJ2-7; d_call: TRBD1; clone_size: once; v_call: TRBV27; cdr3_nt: TGTGCCAGCAGTTTACGGGACAGGGTCCACGAGCAGTACTTC; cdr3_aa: CASSLRDRVHEQYF
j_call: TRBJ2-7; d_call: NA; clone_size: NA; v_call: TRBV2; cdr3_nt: TGTGCCAGCAGCTTACTACTATTCTACGAGCAGTACTTC; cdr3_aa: CASSLLLFYEQYF
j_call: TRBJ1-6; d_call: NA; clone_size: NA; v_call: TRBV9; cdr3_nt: TGTGCCAGCGCAGGGACAACTTATAATTCACCCCTCCACTTT; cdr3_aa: CASAGTTYNSPLHF
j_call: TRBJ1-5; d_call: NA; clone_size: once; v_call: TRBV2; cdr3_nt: TGTGCCAGCAAGAACAGAGCACAGGTGGGTCAGCCCCAGCATTTT; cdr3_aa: CASKNRAQVGQPQHF
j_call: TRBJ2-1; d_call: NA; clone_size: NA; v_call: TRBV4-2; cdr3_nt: TGTGCCAGCAGCGCCCCGGGGGGCAGTGAGCAGTTCTTC; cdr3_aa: CASSAPGGSEQFF